The T cell receptor (beta chain) under discussion was sequenced for a study of OX40 agonist ivuxolimab in advanced cancers. The CDR3 consists of 13 residues. Germline values: CDR1 SSHAT, CDR2 FNYEAQ (reference sequence). This clone was seen once. The junction does not match germline at one end; this may be a read error. The method was immunoSEQ multiplex PCR; TCRdb's version includes in-frame clones alone and lacks a portion of them. The repertoire includes approximately 72,000 clones, about 91% of them detected once, and 0.85% to 1% sits in the top ten. Sample: CD4+ or CD8+ T cells sorted from blood, taken in a trial of the OX40 agonist ivuxolimab. This clonotype was sampled from an adult with an advanced solid tumor such as melanoma, head and neck, liver or kidney cancer. This sequence joins TRBV7-7 and TRBJ2-2; TRBD1 matches at 7 bases. As DNA, the CDR3 is TGTGCTAGCAGCCGACAGGGCACCGGGGAGCTGTTTTTT. It codes for CASSRQGTGELFF.